The TCR beta chain under discussion was sequenced for a study of cytotoxic CD8 clonotypes in ibrutinib-treated CLL. Regarding the study as a whole: Sampling of sustained-remission and progressing patients occurred at differing times.

The protocol was immunoSEQ multiplex PCR, while the TCRdb copy is restricted to in-frame clones and leaves out a portion. The data hold about 200,000 clones, with around 72% observed a single time. Comment on this clone: Its antigen is currently unknown.

V was pared by 6 bases and J by 3 bases, with 6 bases of the junction left unmatched. This CDR3 is 14 amino acids long. Germline loops: CDR1 KGHSH, CDR2 LQKENI. The chain is built from TRBV18 and TRBJ2-3, with TRBD1 matching over 7 bases. This sequence originates from a human donor with chronic lymphocytic leukemia. The sequences come from PBMCs, collected after 24 months of ibrutinib treatment. The CDR3 reads CASSLETGTDTQYF. CDR3 DNA sequence: TGTGCCAGCTCGCTAGAGACAGGGACAGATACGCAGTATTTT.